The text below deals with one T cell receptor beta chain. Its antigen specificity is not known. The input lacks base qualities; no much larger clone sits a single base away. In Seattle, one collaborating source enrolled patients while the infection was active and tracked those patients longitudinally over the course of disease. Collaborating institutions collected whole blood in K2EDTA tubes following their own protocols. Collaborator samples were shipped for TCRbeta analysis as frozen whole blood, isolated PBMCs, or DNA extracted from either sample type. TCRbeta CDR3 regions were amplified from genomic DNA using the immunoSEQ Assay, a bias-controlled multiplex PCR. Under the source paper's analysis protocol: Nucleated cell counts per sample were estimated from amplification of reference gene primers within the assay. To quantify the absolute abundance of each unique TCRbeta CDR3 rearrangement, sequence reads were collapsed and filtered. Productive Simpson clonality was computed per sample as the square root of Simpson's diversity index over productive rearrangements. The clones in this table, taken by TCRdb from immuneACCESS, are in-frame only. Not every clone is retained; where verified, under half of the shortfall comes from an unresolved V gene, and the cause of the rest is unknown. V and J calls and clone size are those listed in that table; D and trimming were worked out from the DNA. Across this sample there are 250,000 to 300,000 clones, with about 90% seen only once. The top ten clones comprise approximately 12% of the sample.

The sample belongs to a study of blood T cell repertoires in COVID-19 (dated by TCRdb to 2019 to 2021). Looking at the study overall: Samples covering the acute and convalescent phases of COVID-19 were provided by collaborators in the United States, Italy and Spain. The prospective study material was composed of cDNA or gDNA derived from T cells, B-cell-depleted T cells, or PBMCs. Subjects who had been exposed to COVID-19, were actively infected with it, or had recovered from it provided the deeply sampled blood TCRbeta repertoires that made up the dataset. The repertoires were made available in a free public database intended to serve as a resource for research on the immune response to SARS-CoV-2. The samples were drawn from the first 160 participants of the ongoing ImmuneRACE study and from 1,254 subjects provided by 6 global collaborators. Sample metadata almost always included a de-identified subject ID, COVID-19 status, age in years and sex. Where available, HLA class I and class II types were taken from metadata supplied by the sample provider and were not determined by assay-based typing. Paper-wide results and their limitations: The quantity of clinical and demographic metadata differed by source and by participant and was supplied without curation.

CDR1 and CDR2 are drawn from the germline V gene: MNHNS, SASEGT. V and J lose 4 bases and 1 base, and a span of 24 bases separates them. The CDR3 covers 19 residues, taking in both the cysteine and the phenylalanine. CDR3 DNA is the only sequence kept; it has 57 bases, read in frame from the first base. The TCR was taken from a woman aged 25 to 39 with COVID-19, enrolled during active disease. The sequenced material came from peripheral blood. The rearrangement joined TRBV6-1 to TRBJ2-3; TRBD2 is possibly the D segment (6 matching bases). The CDR3 is CASSGVGTSSIQGTDTQYF. The DNA is TGTGCCAGCAGTGGGGTTGGGACTTCCTCGATACAAGGCACAGATACGCAGTATTTT.